Detailed here is one TCR beta chain. Per the original methods: Estimates of nucleated cell counts were drawn from the amplification of reference gene primers. The data were produced by immunoSEQ multiplex PCR, yet TCRdb's version contains in-frame clones alone and is incomplete. V, J and clone size are those of that table, while D and trimming were read from the DNA. Of 45,000 to 60,000 clones in the sample, 82% were seen once. From germline, CDR1 is GTSNPN and CDR2 SVGIG (reference sequence). Trimming removed 0 bases from V and 2 bases from J, with 10 bases in between. This CDR3 has 14 amino acids. These data come from a study of blood T cell repertoires in COVID-19. The wider study: Researchers got acute and convalescent COVID-19 samples from the United States, Italy and Spain. T cells, B-cell-depleted T cells, or PBMCs supplied cDNA or gDNA.

Input material: peripheral blood. The J gene is TRBJ1-1, the V gene TRBV30; D might be TRBD1 (5 bases). The clonotype originates from a human donor with acute or convalescent COVID-19. The donor label of this sample is uncertain. The CDR3 spells CAWSVQAVNTEAFF. DNA of the CDR3: TGTGCCTGGAGTGTACAGGCAGTTAACACTGAAGCTTTCTTT.